Following are 21 T cell receptor beta chains from one sample sequenced in a study of early T cells in non-severe SARS-CoV-2 infection (dated by TCRdb to the early 2020s). Preparation of the library involved 5' RACE. Sequencing used a NextSeq 500. Using fastp at Q25 and MiXCR, TCRdb reprocessed the public reads and kept productive beta chains. Here each entry gathers all rows of one CDR3 protein and keeps the most common genes and DNA. Counted in this sample were under 95,000 distinct CDR3 sequences; 12% of them appeared once. The ten largest account for approximately 4.5% of the sample. The source material was whole blood. The receptors were gathered from an adult who was a healthcare worker with PCR-confirmed SARS-CoV-2 infection or an uninfected control (not recorded which).

This clonotype was observed a few times. V gene TRBV19 combines with J gene TRBJ1-4, with no clear D. V gave up 4 bases and J gave up 1 base, with 10 bases separating them. The CDR3 covers 15 residues. Germline V gene sequence: CDR1 LNHDA, CDR2 SQIVND (reference sequence). The CDR3 coding sequence is TGTGCCAGTAGTACTACGGCGGGAACTAATGAAAAACTGTTTTTT. It is translated as CASSTTAGTNEKLFF.

J is TRBJ2-1 and V is TRBV5-1, with 14 positions matching TRBD2. The CDR3 is 17 residues long. V gave up 4 bases and J gave up 3 bases; unmatched junction bases: 6. CDR1 SGHRS and CDR2 YFSETQ come from the germline V gene. CDR3 sequence: CASSPTSGGALYNEQFF. In DNA, the CDR3 is TGCGCCAGCAGCCCGACTAGCGGGGGGGCCCTCTACAATGAGCAGTTCTTC.

The chain links TRBV25-1 to TRBJ2-7, with unresolved D. The germline V and J ends were trimmed by 0 bases and 2 bases, with 5 bases remaining between them. This CDR3 is 13 amino acids long. CDR1 is MGHDK and CDR2 is SYGVNS in the germline V gene. The CDR3: CASSEYPTYEQYF. The CDR3 DNA reads as TGTGCCAGCAGTGAATACCCGACCTACGAGCAGTACTTC.

This clonotype was picked up a small number of times. The rearrangement joins TRBV5-1 to TRBJ2-3; 8 bases align to TRBD2. The CDR3 spans 15 residues. Germline loops: CDR1 SGHRS, CDR2 YFSETQ. V lost 0 bases, J lost 5 bases, and 5 bases stayed unmatched. CDR3 protein: CASSLAAGAGDTQYF. The DNA of the CDR3 is TGCGCCAGCAGCTTGGCAGCGGGAGCAGGAGATACGCAGTATTTT.

In this sample, this clonotype turned up a few times. The chain links TRBV13 to TRBJ1-2, with D possibly being TRBD1 (5 bases). V was pared by 5 bases and J by 7 bases, with 17 bases between. This CDR3 is built from 14 residues. The germline CDR1 and CDR2 sequences are PRHDT and FYEKMQ (reference sequence). The CDR3 region is CASSPGTEVGGYTF. The CDR3 DNA reads TGTGCCAGCAGCCCCGGGACGGAGGTCGGTGGCTACACCTTC. Full variable domain (missing parts from reference TRBV13 and TRBJ1-2): AAGVIQSPRHLIKEKRETATLKCYPIPRHDTVYWYQQGPGQDPQFLISFYEKMQSDKGSIPDRFSAQQFSDYHSELNMSSLELGDSALYFCASSPGTEVGGYTFGSGTRLTVV.

The V gene is TRBV7-9, the J gene TRBJ1-6; D gene uncertain. The CDR3 covers 12 residues. Germline V lookup: CDR1 SEHNR, CDR2 FQNEAQ (reference sequence). V lost 5 bases and J lost 10, with 9 bases in between. The CDR3 region has the DNA TGTGCCAGCAGCCCGGTAGTGTCACCCCTCCACTTT. Protein: CASSPVVSPLHF.

This clonotype occurred a few times. J is TRBJ2-7 and V is TRBV12-3 or TRBV12-4, with D possibly matching TRBD1 (5 bases). V lost 5 bases and J lost 7, with 15 bases in between. This CDR3 spans 13 amino acids. The CDR3 reads CASSPQAQGEQYF. In DNA form, the CDR3 reads TGTGCCAGCAGTCCTCAGGCGCAGGGAGAGCAGTACTTC.

The chain joins TRBV12-3 or TRBV12-4 to TRBJ2-7; D is perhaps TRBD2 (5 bases). This CDR3 has 16 residues. Trimming left V 2 bases short and J 2 bases short, with 16 bases between. In DNA form, the CDR3 reads TGTGCCAGCAGTTTACTCAGGACTCGTAAGGCCTACGAGCAGTACTTC. It codes for CASSLLRTRKAYEQYF.

In its sample, this clonotype was seen many times. The chain links TRBV6-5 to TRBJ2-1; 14 nucleotides align to TRBD2. The V and J ends lost 7 bases and 6 bases, in that order; junction bases with no gene match: 5. Per the germline V gene, CDR1 is MNHEY and CDR2 is SVGAGI. The CDR3 consists of 15 residues. This CDR3 reads CASTLGTSGSNEQFF. The CDR3, as DNA: TGTGCCAGCACCCTGGGGACTAGCGGGAGCAATGAGCAGTTCTTC.

This clonotype has ten or more counts. The chain couples TRBV5-4 to TRBJ2-2, with 9 positions matching TRBD1. Germline values: CDR1 SGHNT, CDR2 YYREEE (reference sequence). The trim removed 0 bases at V and 1 base at J, leaving 1 base unmatched. CDR3 length: 16 residues. The DNA of the CDR3 is TGTGCCAGCAGCTTGGGGGACAGGGTGAACACCGGGGAGCTGTTTTTT. Its translation: CASSLGDRVNTGELFF.

This rearrangement joins TRBV10-3 to TRBJ2-5; 7 nucleotides agree with TRBD1. CDR3 length equals 15 residues. Losses at the gene ends were 2 bases for V and 7 bases for J; bases not matched to a gene: 10. Per the germline V gene, CDR1 is ENHRY and CDR2 is SYGVKD. CDR3 nucleotide sequence: TGTGCCATCAGTGAGGGGACAGATACCACAGGGACCCAGTACTTC. Translating it yields CAISEGTDTTGTQYF.

This clonotype has more than one count but fewer than ten. The chain combines TRBV20-1 with TRBJ2-3, with D perhaps given as TRBD1 or TRBD2 (6 bases each). The CDR3 contains 15 residues. Germline CDR1 DFQATT, CDR2 SNEGSKA (reference sequence). The V gene lost 5 bases and the J gene lost 7 bases, with 22 bases spanning the gap. In DNA, the CDR3 is TGCAGTGCTGGAGGGGGATTGGGTGAACTCCATACGCAGTATTTT. It is translated as CSAGGGLGELHTQYF.

This clonotype was counted only a few times. In DNA form, the CDR3 reads TGTGCCAGCAGCTTAAGAGGGGACAGGACGACAGATACGCAGTATTTT. Translating gives CASSLRGDRTTDTQYF. The rearrangement uses TRBV5-5 and TRBJ2-3, with 8 bases matching TRBD1. This CDR3 has 16 residues. The germline V gene encodes CDR1 SGHKS and CDR2 YYEKEE (reference sequence). V was clipped by 2 bases and J by 3 bases; unmatched bases: 8.

This clonotype was seen only a few times. A junction end diverges from the germline sequence, so it may reflect a read error. The chain joins TRBV29-1 to TRBJ2-1; D possibly corresponds to TRBD2 (6 bases). The CDR3 has 14 amino acids. CDR1 and CDR2 (germline): SQVTM, ANQGSEA. CDR3 in DNA: TGCAGCGTTGTTACTACTAGCTCCCACAATGAGCAGTTCTTC. It yields the protein CSVVTTSSHNEQFF.

This clonotype has a handful of counts. The genes are TRBV11-2 and TRBJ2-1; TRBD2 aligns across 12 bases. J gave up 8 bases and V 2 bases, and 4 bases lay outside the gene matches. There are 15 residues in the CDR3. In germline, CDR1 is SGHAT, CDR2 FQNNGV. This CDR3 reads CASSLTSGGRDEQFF. The CDR3 nucleotides are TGTGCCAGCAGCTTAACTAGCGGGGGGAGAGATGAGCAGTTCTTC.

In this sample, this clonotype turned up a few times. The chain uses TRBV19 and TRBJ2-6; 8 bases map to TRBD1. J lost 3 bases, V lost 11 bases, and 9 bases had no gene match. Germline V gives CDR1 LNHDA, CDR2 SQIVND (reference sequence). CDR3 length: 15 amino acids. This CDR3 is CAAQDRAGGANVLTF. Here the CDR3 DNA reads TGTGCCGCCCAGGACAGGGCTGGTGGGGCCAACGTCCTGACTTTC.

This clonotype was counted at least ten times. The chain combines TRBV2 with TRBJ2-7; 9 bases fit TRBD1. The CDR3 length is 14 residues. Germline V gene lookup returns CDR1 SNHLY and CDR2 FYNNEI. V was clipped by 5 bases and J by 2 bases; unmatched bases: 4. CDR3 DNA sequence: TGTGCCAGCAGTCAGCGGGACAGGGCCTACGAGCAGTACTTC. This encodes CASSQRDRAYEQYF.

This chain joins TRBV3-1 and TRBJ1-6, with 7 bases identical to TRBD1. In germline, CDR1 is LGHDT, CDR2 YNNKEL (reference sequence). The V segment lost 4 bases and the J segment 9 bases; nucleotides outside the gene matches: 12. The CDR3 spans 16 residues. CDR3 sequence: CASSPKLDRTLSPLHF. For the CDR3, the DNA is TGTGCCAGCAGCCCTAAATTGGACAGGACTCTTTCACCCCTCCACTTT.

This chain joins TRBV9 and TRBJ2-1; 10 bases match TRBD2. The V gene's germline CDR1 is SGDLS and CDR2 YYNGEE. V shed 3 bases, J shed 4 bases, and the junction held 4 bases outside the gene matches. The length of the CDR3 is 15 residues. The CDR3 nucleotides are TGTGCCAGCAGCGAGCTAGCGGGGGAATACAATGAGCAGTTCTTC. As protein: CASSELAGEYNEQFF.

This clonotype has just a few counts. V and J are TRBV5-1 and TRBJ2-5, with D tentatively TRBD1 or TRBD2 (6 bases each). This CDR3 region has 15 residues. The germline CDR1 and CDR2 sequences are SGHRS and YFSETQ. The V and J ends lost 4 bases and 4 bases respectively, with 17 bases between them. This CDR3 reads CASSPAPGGRETQYF. As DNA, the CDR3 is TGCGCCAGCAGCCCAGCTCCCGGGGGCCGAGAGACCCAGTACTTC.

The chain recombines TRBV5-1 with TRBJ1-1, with D possibly being TRBD1 (6 bases). In germline, CDR1 is SGHRS, CDR2 YFSETQ. Trimming took off 4 bases at V and 2 bases at J, with 15 bases between the two ends. This CDR3 contains 15 residues. In DNA, the CDR3 is TGCGCCAGCAGCCCCCCCGGACAGCATAACACTGAAGCTTTCTTT. Translated, it gives CASSPPGQHNTEAFF. Filled out from reference TRBV5-1 and TRBJ1-1, the complete variable domain reads KAGVTQTPRYLIKTRGQQVTLSCSPISGHRSVSWYQQTPGQGLQFLFEYFSETQRNKGNFPGRFSGRQFSNSRSEMNVSTLELGDSALYLCASSPPGQHNTEAFFGQGTRLTVV.